Listed below are T cell receptor beta chains from one sample, sequenced in a study of cytomegalovirus exposure and HLA in healthy donors. Using immunoSEQ multiplex PCR, the repertoire was profiled, and TCRdb retains in-frame clones only, with some absent. The data contain about 180,000 clones, approximately 81% of them singletons. Sequencing input: PBMCs. These receptors came from a man younger than 45 in good health and CMV-seronegative. Each CDR3 is given with its conserved first and last residue. Fields, in order: V gene, D gene, J gene, CDR3 protein. A D gene is named only where the DNA matches it firmly.

TRBV2	TRBD2	TRBJ2-3	CASSEGLDPDTQYF
TRBV6-5	.	TRBJ2-1	CASSYAGKDYNEQFF
TRBV28	TRBD1	TRBJ2-5	CASSQTGVETQYF
TRBV5-6	.	TRBJ1-5	CASSPAGRSWPQHF
TRBV5-1	TRBD2	TRBJ2-3	CASSLSGGSTDTQYF
TRBV7-2	.	TRBJ1-2	CASSYRQVSLYGYTF
TRBV10-3	.	TRBJ1-2	CAISESPQGGYTF
TRBV10-3	.	TRBJ2-1	CAISDRIDNEQFF
TRBV6-5	TRBD1	.	CASRPGTGPYEQYF
TRBV13	TRBD2	TRBJ2-3	CASSLHQRGGDNTQYF
TRBV7-9	TRBD1	TRBJ2-1	CASSHDRGPYNEQFF
TRBV19	.	TRBJ1-2	CASNNKRGYGYTF
TRBV30	.	TRBJ1-3	CAWRPRSSGNTIYF
TRBV30	.	TRBJ2-3	CAWTGPSTDTQYF
TRBV9	.	TRBJ2-7	CASSATGWQYEQYF
TRBV18	TRBD1	TRBJ2-1	CASSPGTGGYNEQFF
TRBV19	TRBD1	TRBJ2-7	CASSIRGQGHEQYF
TRBV6-6	.	TRBJ2-7	CASSQPDQAGEQYF
TRBV10-3	.	TRBJ2-5	CATLDPGQETQYF
TRBV29-1	.	TRBJ2-7	CSVEHREPPYEQYF
TRBV4-1	.	TRBJ1-3	CASSQEQRSSGNTIYF
TRBV29-1	.	TRBJ2-7	CSVVLGLHSYEQYF
TRBV6-1	.	TRBJ2-5	CAIRVGGQETQYF
TRBV10-2	.	TRBJ2-1	CASKYGGLREQFF